This entry lists 8 T cell receptor beta chains sequenced from one sample in a study of blood T cell repertoires in COVID-19. The method was immunoSEQ multiplex PCR; TCRdb's version includes in-frame clones alone and lacks a portion of them. The data hold some 150,000 clones, with 88% observed a single time. Source material: peripheral blood. These receptors were obtained from a human donor in a cohort sampled during active COVID-19.

The V and J genes are TRBV19 and TRBJ1-1, with 7 bases identical to TRBD1. The CDR3 is 16 amino acids. Losses at the gene ends were 3 bases for V and 2 bases for J; bases not matched to a gene: 9. CDR1 is LNHDA and CDR2 is SQIVND in the germline V gene (reference sequence). The CDR3 sequence: CASSIRQGGINTEAFF. The CDR3 DNA reads as TGTGCCAGTAGTATCAGACAGGGAGGAATCAACACTGAAGCTTTCTTT.

The rearrangement uses TRBV5-1 and TRBJ2-5; tentatively, D is TRBD1 (6 bases). V lost 3 bases to trimming and J lost 0 bases, with 15 bases between them. Germline CDR1 and CDR2: SGHRS and YFSETQ. This CDR3 spans 16 amino acids. This CDR3 is CASSSAMRGNQETQYF. The CDR3 bases are TGCGCCAGCAGCTCAGCCATGAGGGGGAACCAAGAGACCCAGTACTTC.

The rearrangement uses TRBV27 and TRBJ1-5; D might be TRBD1 (6 bases). CDR3 size: 14 residues. Germline CDR1 is MNHEY and CDR2 is SMNVEV (reference sequence). V lost 2 bases and J 6 bases, leaving 11 bases between the germline ends. CDR3 protein: CASSLQGYSQPQHF. The CDR3 DNA sequence: TGTGCCAGCAGTTTACAGGGGTATAGTCAGCCCCAGCATTTT.

The V and J genes are TRBV7-3 and TRBJ2-2; 8 bases are a match to TRBD2. The V gene's germline CDR1 is SGHTA and CDR2 FQGTGA. Losses at the gene ends were 1 base for V and 1 base for J; bases not matched to a gene: 11. The CDR3 length is 19 residues. The CDR3, as DNA: TGTGCCAGCAGCTTAATGCTTCGGGGAAGCGGGGGGAACACCGGGGAGCTGTTTTTT. As protein: CASSLMLRGSGGNTGELFF.

The V gene is TRBV18, the J gene TRBJ1-3; no definite D call. With 3 bases removed from V and 0 bases from J, the gap between germline ends came to 12 bases. This CDR3 has 16 residues. The germline gives CDR1 KGHSH, CDR2 LQKENI. This CDR3 reads CASSPYEGTSGNTIYF. The CDR3 coding sequence is TGTGCCAGCTCACCCTATGAGGGCACCTCTGGAAACACCATATATTTT.

The rearrangement uses TRBV27 and TRBJ1-2; D is possibly TRBD1 (5 bases). Trimming shortened V by 0 bases and J by 2 bases, and 10 bases separated the two germline ends. Germline CDR1 MNHEY, CDR2 SMNVEV (reference sequence). The CDR3 length is 15 residues. The CDR3: CASSLSGGLNYGYTF. The CDR3 coding sequence is TGTGCCAGCAGTTTATCGGGGGGTCTCAACTATGGCTACACCTTC.

The chain links TRBV30 to TRBJ2-1, with 11 bases identical to TRBD2. Germline CDR1 is GTSNPN and CDR2 is SVGIG (reference sequence). The length of the CDR3 is 14 residues. The junction had 7 bases not matched to a gene; V was cut back by 5 bases and J by 7 bases. The chain's CDR3 is CAWELAGVTNEQFF. Here the CDR3 DNA reads TGTGCCTGGGAACTAGCGGGAGTTACAAATGAGCAGTTCTTC.

The V call is TRBV7-9, the J call TRBJ1-3, with D perhaps TRBD1 (6 bases). The CDR3 sequence is 15 residues long. Trimming took 4 bases from V and 0 from J, leaving 10 bases between them. Germline CDR1 is SEHNR and CDR2 is FQNEAQ (reference sequence). The CDR3 nucleotides are TGTGCCAGCAGCTCAACAGGGTCCTCTGGAAACACCATATATTTT. Protein product: CASSSTGSSGNTIYF. Full variable domain (outside the CDR3, taken from reference TRBV7-9 and TRBJ1-3): DTGVSQNPRHKITKRGQNVTFRCDPISEHNRLYWYRQTLGQGPEFLTYFQNEAQLEKSRLLSDRFSAERPKGSFSTLEIQRTEQGDSAMYLCASSSTGSSGNTIYFGEGSWLTVV.